These 15 T cell receptor beta chains were all obtained from the same sample, sequenced in a study of cytomegalovirus exposure and HLA in healthy donors. The PCR employed 60 Vbeta primers together with 13 Jbeta primers. Clones were sequenced by immunoSEQ multiplex PCR, and TCRdb holds only the in-frame ones, with some missing. Recorded for this sample: 120,000 to 150,000 clones. Sequenced sample: PBMCs. Every receptor here comes from a woman under 30 in good health and CMV-seronegative.

This chain links TRBV7-2 with TRBJ2-1, with TRBD2 matching 9 bases. CDR3 size: 15 residues. Trimming took 5 bases from V and 5 from J; bases not matched to a gene: 7. Germline V lookup: CDR1 SGHTA, CDR2 FQGNSA. CDR3 in DNA: TGTGCCAGCAGCCCTAGCGGGACATACAACAATGAGCAGTTCTTC. It translates to CASSPSGTYNNEQFF.

DNA for the CDR3: TGTGCCAGCTCAGCCGGACAGCTCGGACCCTACGAGCAGTACGTC. Protein product: CASSAGQLGPYEQYV. The J gene is TRBJ2-7, the V gene TRBV18; D possibly corresponds to TRBD1 (6 bases). Trimming left V 5 bases short and J 2 bases short, with 16 bases between. CDR1 and CDR2 from the germline V gene are KGHSH and LQKENI. CDR3 length equals 15 residues.

V gene TRBV7-6 combines with J gene TRBJ1-2; TRBD1 matches 10 bases. The CDR3 extends over 15 amino acids. Germline-derived CDR1 and CDR2 are SGHVS and FNYEAQ. Trimming cost V 0 bases and J 8 bases; bases outside gene matches: 6. CDR3 amino acids: CASSLAAGTGDGYTF. CDR3 in DNA: TGTGCCAGCAGCTTAGCCGCCGGGACAGGGGACGGCTACACCTTC.

V gene TRBV5-6 combines with J gene TRBJ2-5; 12 bases map to TRBD2. The DNA end is a closer match to TRBJ2-7, so the J assignment may be wrong. CDR3 length: 16 residues. Germline V gene lookup returns CDR1 SGHDT and CDR2 YYEEEE. The CDR3 here is CASSLGLAGASYEQYF. CDR3 sequence (DNA): TGTGCCAGCAGCTTGGGACTAGCGGGAGCCTCCTACGAGCAGTACTTC.

This chain links TRBV6-1 with TRBJ2-1; perhaps TRBD1 as D (6 bases). CDR3 length equals 12 residues. Germline assignment: CDR1 MNHNS and CDR2 SASEGT. V lost 6 bases to trimming and J lost 9 bases, with 12 bases between them. The CDR3 nucleotides read TGTGCCAGCAGGTCAGTGGGGGCTGAGCAGTTCTTC. Its protein product is CASRSVGAEQFF.

The J gene is TRBJ1-1, the V gene TRBV5-4; perhaps TRBD1 as D (6 bases). Germline V lookup: CDR1 SGHNT, CDR2 YYREEE (reference sequence). CDR3 length: 15 amino acids. Trimming removed 5 bases from V and 0 bases from J, with 14 bases in between. The CDR3 spells CASSSLTGMNTEAFF. The CDR3 DNA sequence: TGTGCCAGCAGTTCCCTGACAGGCATGAACACTGAAGCTTTCTTT.

This chain joins TRBV2 and TRBJ2-1, with D perhaps matching TRBD1 (8 bases). The CDR3 spans 20 residues. V was cut by 2 bases and J by 9 bases, with 32 bases left in between. Germline CDR1 reads SNHLY; CDR2 reads FYNNEI. The CDR3 is CASSESLGFWVQGGGGEQFF. DNA for the CDR3: TGTGCCAGCAGTGAAAGTCTGGGGTTTTGGGTACAGGGGGGGGGCGGTGAGCAGTTCTTC.

The chain couples TRBV4-1 to TRBJ2-1, with 11 positions matching TRBD2. CDR1 and CDR2 from the germline V gene are MGHRA and YSYEKL. The V gene end was trimmed by 4 bases and the J gene end by 4 bases; junction bases not matched to a gene: 9. The CDR3 runs to 17 residues. The CDR3 reads CASSLTGGTSGYNEQFF. The CDR3, as DNA: TGCGCCAGCAGCCTTACGGGAGGGACTAGCGGTTACAATGAGCAGTTCTTC.

V and J are TRBV15 and TRBJ2-3; 8 bases are a match to TRBD1. The J segment lost 0 bases and the V segment lost 3 bases, leaving 8 bases of the junction unmatched. The CDR3 has 17 residues. Germline assignment: CDR1 LNHNV and CDR2 YYDKDF (reference sequence). The DNA for the CDR3 is TGTGCCACCAGCAGGAGCCGGACAGGGACTAGCACAGATACGCAGTATTTT. The encoded protein is CATSRSRTGTSTDTQYF.

This chain joins TRBV4-2 and TRBJ1-4, with TRBD1 identical over 10 bases. Trimming cost V 2 bases and J 4 bases; bases outside gene matches: 13. Per the germline V gene, CDR1 is LGHNA and CDR2 is YNFKEQ. The CDR3 contains 19 residues. The CDR3 loop reads CASSQLPGQGTNLNEKLFF. Written as DNA, the CDR3 is TGTGCCAGCAGCCAACTACCGGGACAGGGGACTAACCTTAATGAAAAACTGTTTTTT.

The V and J genes are TRBV5-1 and TRBJ2-1; the match to TRBD2 covers 9 bases. Germline lookup yields CDR1 SGHRS and CDR2 YFSETQ. This CDR3 region has 15 residues. Trimming removed 3 bases from V and 9 bases from J; junction bases left unmatched: 10. The DNA for the CDR3 is TGCGCCAGCAGCTCAATAGCGGGAGAGGCGACTGAGCAGTTCTTC. Translating gives CASSSIAGEATEQFF. Full variable domain (rest looked up from reference TRBV5-1 and TRBJ2-1): KAGVTQTPRYLIKTRGQQVTLSCSPISGHRSVSWYQQTPGQGLQFLFEYFSETQRNKGNFPGRFSGRQFSNSRSEMNVSTLELGDSALYLCASSSIAGEATEQFFGPGTRLTVL.

V gene TRBV5-4 combines with J gene TRBJ2-3, with TRBD1 matching over 8 bases. The germline gives CDR1 SGHNT, CDR2 YYREEE (reference sequence). Trimming took 3 bases from V and 0 from J; bases not matched to a gene: 3. The CDR3 is 15 residues long. The CDR3 DNA sequence: TGTGCCAGCAGCTCGCAGGGGGCGAGCACAGATACGCAGTATTTT. This translates into CASSSQGASTDTQYF.

This chain joins TRBV19 and TRBJ2-3; 7 bases fit TRBD1. This CDR3 region has 17 residues. CDR1 is LNHDA and CDR2 is SQIVND in the germline V gene (reference sequence). V was pared by 5 bases and J by 0 bases, with 11 bases of the junction left unmatched. The CDR3 is CASSGRDRPLSTDTQYF. The CDR3 bases are TGTGCCAGTAGTGGAAGGGACAGACCCCTGAGCACAGATACGCAGTATTTT. Using reference TRBV19 and TRBJ2-3 for the parts outside the CDR3, the full variable domain is DGGITQSPKYLFRKEGQNVTLSCEQNLNHDAMYWYRQDPGQGLRLIYYSQIVNDFQKGDIAEGYSVSREKKESFPLTVTSAQKNPTAFYLCASSGRDRPLSTDTQYFGPGTRLTVL.

V gene TRBV19 combines with J gene TRBJ2-5; 7 bases are a match to TRBD1. V shed 2 bases and J 5 bases; nucleotides not matched to a gene: 5. Germline lookup yields CDR1 LNHDA and CDR2 SQIVND (reference sequence). The CDR3 has 14 amino acids. The CDR3 spells CASSIRAGGETQYF. CDR3 nucleotides: TGTGCCAGTAGTATACGCGCAGGGGGTGAGACCCAGTACTTC.

The chain recombines TRBV10-3 with TRBJ1-2, with 7 bases matching TRBD1. Germline lookup yields CDR1 ENHRY and CDR2 SYGVKD. The length of the CDR3 is 14 residues. V gave up 6 bases and J gave up 6 bases; unmatched junction bases: 10. CDR3 protein: CAISKNDRDDGYTF. CDR3 nucleotide sequence: TGTGCCATCAGCAAAAATGACAGGGACGATGGCTACACCTTC.